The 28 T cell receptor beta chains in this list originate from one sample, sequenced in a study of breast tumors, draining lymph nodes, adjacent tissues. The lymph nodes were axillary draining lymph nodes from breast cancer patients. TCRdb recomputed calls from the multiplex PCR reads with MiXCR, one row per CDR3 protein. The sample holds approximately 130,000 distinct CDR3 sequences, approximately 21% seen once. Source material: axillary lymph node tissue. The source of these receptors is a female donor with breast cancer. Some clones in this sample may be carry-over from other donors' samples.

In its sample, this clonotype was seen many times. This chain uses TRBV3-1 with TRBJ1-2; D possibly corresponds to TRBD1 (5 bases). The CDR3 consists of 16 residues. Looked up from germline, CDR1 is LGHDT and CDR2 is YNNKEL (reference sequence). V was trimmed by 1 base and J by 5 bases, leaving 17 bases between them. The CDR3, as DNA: TGTGCCAGCAGCCAAGTTACAGGACCCCCTGGATATGGCTACACCTTC. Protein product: CASSQVTGPPGYGYTF.

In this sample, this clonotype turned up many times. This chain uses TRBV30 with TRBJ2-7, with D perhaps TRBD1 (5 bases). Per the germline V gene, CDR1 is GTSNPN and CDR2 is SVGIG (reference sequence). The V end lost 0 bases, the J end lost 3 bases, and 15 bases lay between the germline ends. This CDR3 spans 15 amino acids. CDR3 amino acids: CAWSVFSGIGYEQYF. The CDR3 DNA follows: TGTGCCTGGAGTGTTTTTTCAGGGATCGGCTACGAGCAGTACTTC.

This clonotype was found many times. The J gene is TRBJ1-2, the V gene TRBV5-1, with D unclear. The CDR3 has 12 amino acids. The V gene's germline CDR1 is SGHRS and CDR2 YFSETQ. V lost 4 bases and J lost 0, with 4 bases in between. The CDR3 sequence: CASSAANYGYTF. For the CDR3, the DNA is TGCGCCAGCAGCGCTGCTAACTATGGCTACACCTTC.

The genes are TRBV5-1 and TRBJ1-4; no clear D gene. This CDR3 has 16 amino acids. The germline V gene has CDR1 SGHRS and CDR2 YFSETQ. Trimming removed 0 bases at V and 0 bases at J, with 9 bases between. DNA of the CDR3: TGCGCCAGCAGCTTGGGGGGTAAAGCAACTAATGAAAAACTGTTTTTT. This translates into CASSLGGKATNEKLFF.

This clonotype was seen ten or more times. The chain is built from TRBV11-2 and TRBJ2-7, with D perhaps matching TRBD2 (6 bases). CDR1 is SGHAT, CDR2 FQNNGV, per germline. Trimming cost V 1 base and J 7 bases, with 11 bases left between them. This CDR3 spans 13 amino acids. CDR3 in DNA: TGTGCCAGCAGCTTAGTGAGGGCGGGAGAGCAGTACTTC. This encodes CASSLVRAGEQYF. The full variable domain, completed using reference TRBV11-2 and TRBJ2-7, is EAGVAQSPRYKIIEKRQSVAFWCNPISGHATLYWYQQILGQGPKLLIQFQNNGVVDDSQLPKDRFSAERLKGVDSTLKIQPAKLEDSAVYLCASSLVRAGEQYFGPGTRLTVT.

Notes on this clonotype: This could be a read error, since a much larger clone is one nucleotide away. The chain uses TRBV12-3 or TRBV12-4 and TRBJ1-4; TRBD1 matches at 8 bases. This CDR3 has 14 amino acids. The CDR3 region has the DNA TGTGCCAGCAGGGGGACAGGTCGGAGTGAAGAACTGTTTTTT. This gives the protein CASRGTGRSEELFF.

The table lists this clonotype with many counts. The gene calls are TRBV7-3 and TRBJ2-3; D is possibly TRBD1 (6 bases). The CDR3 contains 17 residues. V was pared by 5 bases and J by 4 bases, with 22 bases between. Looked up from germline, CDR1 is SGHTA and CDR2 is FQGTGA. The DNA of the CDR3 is TGTGCCAGCAGCCTCCTCCCGGCAGGGGTAATCTCAGATACGCAGTATTTT. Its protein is CASSLLPAGVISDTQYF.

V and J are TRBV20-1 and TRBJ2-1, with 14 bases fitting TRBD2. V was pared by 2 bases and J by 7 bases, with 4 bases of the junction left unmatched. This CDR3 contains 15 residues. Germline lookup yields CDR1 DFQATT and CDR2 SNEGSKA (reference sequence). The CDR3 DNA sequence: TGCAGTGCTAGACAAGGGACTAGCGGGGGAAATGAGCAGTTCTTC. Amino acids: CSARQGTSGGNEQFF.

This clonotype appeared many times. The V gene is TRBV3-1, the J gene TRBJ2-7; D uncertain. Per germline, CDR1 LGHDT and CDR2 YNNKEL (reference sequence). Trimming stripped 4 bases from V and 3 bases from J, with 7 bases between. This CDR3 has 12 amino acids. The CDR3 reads CASSLRFYEQYF. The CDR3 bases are TGTGCCAGCAGCCTGAGATTCTACGAGCAGTACTTC.

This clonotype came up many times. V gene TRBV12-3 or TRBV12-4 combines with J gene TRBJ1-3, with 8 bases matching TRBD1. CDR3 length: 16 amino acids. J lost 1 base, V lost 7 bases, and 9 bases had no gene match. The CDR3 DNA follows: TGTGCCAGCATCGGACAGGGATTGGTGTCTGGAAACACCATATATTTT. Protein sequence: CASIGQGLVSGNTIYF.

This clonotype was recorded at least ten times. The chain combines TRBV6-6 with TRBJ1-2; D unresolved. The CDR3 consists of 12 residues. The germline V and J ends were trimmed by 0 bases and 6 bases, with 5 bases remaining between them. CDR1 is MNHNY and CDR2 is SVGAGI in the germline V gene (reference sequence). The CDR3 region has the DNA TGTGCCAGCAGTTACTCGAGCGATGGCTACACCTTC. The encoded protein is CASSYSSDGYTF.

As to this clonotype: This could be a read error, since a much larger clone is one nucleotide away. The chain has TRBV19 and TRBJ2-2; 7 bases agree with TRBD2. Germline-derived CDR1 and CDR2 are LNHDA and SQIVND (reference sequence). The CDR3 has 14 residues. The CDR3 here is CASMYGRNTGELCF. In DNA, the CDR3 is TGTGCCAGTATGTACGGGAGGAACACCGGGGAGCTGTGTTTT. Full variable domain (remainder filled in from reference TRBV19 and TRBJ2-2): DGGITQSPKYLFRKEGQNVTLSCEQNLNHDAMYWYRQDPGQGLRLIYYSQIVNDFQKGDIAEGYSVSREKKESFPLTVTSAQKNPTAFYLCASMYGRNTGELCFGEGSRLTVL.

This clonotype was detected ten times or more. The CDR3 sequence: CASSESGNSYEQYF. The CDR3 DNA is TGTGCCAGCAGTGAATCCGGGAACTCCTACGAGCAGTACTTC. The genes are TRBV6-1 and TRBJ2-7, with D maybe TRBD2 (5 bases). The CDR3 contains 14 residues. Germline CDR1 and CDR2: MNHNS and SASEGT. Trimming left V 2 bases short and J 0 bases short, with 8 bases between.

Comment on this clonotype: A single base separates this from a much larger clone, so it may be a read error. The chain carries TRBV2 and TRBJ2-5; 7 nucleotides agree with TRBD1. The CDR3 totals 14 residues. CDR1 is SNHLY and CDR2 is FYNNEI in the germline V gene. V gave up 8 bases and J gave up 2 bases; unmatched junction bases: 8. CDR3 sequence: CASVRGRIQETQYF. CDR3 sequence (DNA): TGTGCCAGCGTTAGGGGGCGAATTCAAGAGACCCAGTACTTC. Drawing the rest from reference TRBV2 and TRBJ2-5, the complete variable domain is EPEVTQTPSHQVTQMGQEVILRCVPISNHLYFYWYRQILGQKVEFLVSFYNNEISEKSEIFDDQFSVERPDGSNFTLKIRSTKLEDSAMYFCASVRGRIQETQYFGPGTRLLVL.

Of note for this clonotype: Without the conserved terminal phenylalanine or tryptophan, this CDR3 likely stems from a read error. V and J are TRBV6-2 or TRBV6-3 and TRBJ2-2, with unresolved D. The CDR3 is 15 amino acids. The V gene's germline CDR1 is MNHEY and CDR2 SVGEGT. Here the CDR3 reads CASSGFARNTGELFL. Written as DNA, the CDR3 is TGTGCTAGCTCAGGCTTCGCGCGGAACACCGGGGAGCTGTTTCTT.

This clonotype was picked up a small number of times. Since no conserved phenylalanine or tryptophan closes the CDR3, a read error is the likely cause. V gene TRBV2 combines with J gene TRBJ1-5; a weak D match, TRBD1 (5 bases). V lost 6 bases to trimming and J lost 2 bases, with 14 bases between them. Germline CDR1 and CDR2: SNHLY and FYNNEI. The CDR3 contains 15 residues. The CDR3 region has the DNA TGTGCCAGCAGCCTTCAGGGTAATGGCAATCAGCCCCAGCATCTT. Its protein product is CASSLQGNGNQPQHL.

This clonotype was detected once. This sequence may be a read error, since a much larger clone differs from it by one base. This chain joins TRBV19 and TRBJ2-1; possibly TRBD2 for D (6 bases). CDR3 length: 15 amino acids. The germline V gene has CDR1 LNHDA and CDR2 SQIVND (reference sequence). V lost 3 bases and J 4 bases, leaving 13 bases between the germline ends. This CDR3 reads CASSIGGILYNEQFF. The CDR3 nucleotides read TGTGCCAGTAGTATTGGCGGGATCCTATACAATGAGCAGTTCTTC.

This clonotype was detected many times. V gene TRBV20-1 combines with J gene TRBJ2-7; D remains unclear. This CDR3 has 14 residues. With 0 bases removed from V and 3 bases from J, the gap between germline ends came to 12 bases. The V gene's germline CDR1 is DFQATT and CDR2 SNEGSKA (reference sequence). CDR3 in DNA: TGCAGTGCTAGAGATGGATCTGTCGGCTACGAGCAGTACTTC. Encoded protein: CSARDGSVGYEQYF.

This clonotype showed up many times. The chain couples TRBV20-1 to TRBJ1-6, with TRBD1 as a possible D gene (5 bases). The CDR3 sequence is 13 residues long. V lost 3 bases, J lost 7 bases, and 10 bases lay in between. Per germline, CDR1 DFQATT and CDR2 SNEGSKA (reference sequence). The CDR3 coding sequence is TGCAGTGCTAGGGACATTAGGAATTCACCCCTCCACTTT. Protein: CSARDIRNSPLHF.

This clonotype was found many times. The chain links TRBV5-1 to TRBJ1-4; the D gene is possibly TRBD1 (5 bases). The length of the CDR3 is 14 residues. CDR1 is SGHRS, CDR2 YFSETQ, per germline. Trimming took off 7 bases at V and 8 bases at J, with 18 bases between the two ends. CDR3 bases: TGCGCCAGCTCCGGGGAGGGGAGGAGAGAAAAACTGTTTTTT. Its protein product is CASSGEGRREKLFF.

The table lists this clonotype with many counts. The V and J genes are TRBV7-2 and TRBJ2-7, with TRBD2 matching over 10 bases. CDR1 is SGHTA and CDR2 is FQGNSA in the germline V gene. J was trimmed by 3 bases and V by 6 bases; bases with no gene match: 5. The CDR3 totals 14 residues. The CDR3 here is CASRASGGSYEQYF. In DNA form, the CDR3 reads TGTGCCAGCAGAGCTAGCGGGGGAAGCTACGAGCAGTACTTC.

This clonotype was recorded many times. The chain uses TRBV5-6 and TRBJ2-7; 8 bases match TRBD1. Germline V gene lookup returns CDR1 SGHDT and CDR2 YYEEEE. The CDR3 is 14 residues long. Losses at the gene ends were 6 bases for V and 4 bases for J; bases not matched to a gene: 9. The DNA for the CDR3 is TGTGCCAGCACCCCAGGGGGCAGTCCTTACGAGCAGTACTTC. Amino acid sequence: CASTPGGSPYEQYF.

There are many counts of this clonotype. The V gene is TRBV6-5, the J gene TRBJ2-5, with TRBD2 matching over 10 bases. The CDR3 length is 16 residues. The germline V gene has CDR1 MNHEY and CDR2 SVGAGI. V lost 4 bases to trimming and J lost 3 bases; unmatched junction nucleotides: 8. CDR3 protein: CASSSRKREGEETQYF. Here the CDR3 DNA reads TGTGCCAGCAGTTCAAGAAAGCGGGAGGGAGAAGAGACCCAGTACTTC.

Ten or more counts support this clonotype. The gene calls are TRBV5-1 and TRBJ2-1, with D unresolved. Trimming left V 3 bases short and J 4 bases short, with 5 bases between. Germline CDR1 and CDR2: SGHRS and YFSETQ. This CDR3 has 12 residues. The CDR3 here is CASSSDYNEQFF. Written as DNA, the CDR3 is TGCGCCAGCAGCTCGGATTACAATGAGCAGTTCTTC.

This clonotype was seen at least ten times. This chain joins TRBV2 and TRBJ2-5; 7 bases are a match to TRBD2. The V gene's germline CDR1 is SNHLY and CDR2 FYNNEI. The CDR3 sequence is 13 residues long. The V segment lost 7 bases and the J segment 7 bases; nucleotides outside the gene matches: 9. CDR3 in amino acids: CASISDPGGTQYF. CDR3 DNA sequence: TGTGCCAGCATTTCGGACCCGGGGGGGACCCAGTACTTC.

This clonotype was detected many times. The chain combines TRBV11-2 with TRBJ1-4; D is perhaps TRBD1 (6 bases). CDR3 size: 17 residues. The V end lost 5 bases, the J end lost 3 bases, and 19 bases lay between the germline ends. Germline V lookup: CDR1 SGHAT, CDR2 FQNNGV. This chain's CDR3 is CASSHSWGPGANEKLFF. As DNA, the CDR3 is TGTGCCAGCAGCCATTCCTGGGGGCCCGGGGCTAATGAAAAACTGTTTTTT.

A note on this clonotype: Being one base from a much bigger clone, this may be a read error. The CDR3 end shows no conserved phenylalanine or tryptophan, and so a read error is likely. In DNA form, the CDR3 reads TGCAGTGCTAGTTACAGGGCCTATAGCAATCAGCCCCAGCATCTT. Residues: CSASYRAYSNQPQHL. The chain joins TRBV20-1 to TRBJ1-5; a weak D match, TRBD1 (6 bases). V was pared by 3 bases and J by 0 bases, with 12 bases between. From germline, CDR1 is DFQATT and CDR2 SNEGSKA (reference sequence). The CDR3 loop spans 15 amino acids.

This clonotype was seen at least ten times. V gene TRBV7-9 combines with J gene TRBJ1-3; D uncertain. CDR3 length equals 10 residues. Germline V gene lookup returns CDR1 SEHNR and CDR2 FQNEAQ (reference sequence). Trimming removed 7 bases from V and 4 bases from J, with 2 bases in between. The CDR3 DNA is TGTGCCAGCATAGGAAACACCATATATTTT. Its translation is CASIGNTIYF.